A selection of T cell receptor beta chains follows, all from one sample in a study of T cell responses to AZD1222 COVID-19 vaccine. The data were produced by immunoSEQ multiplex PCR, yet TCRdb's version contains in-frame clones alone and is incomplete. The table includes around 140,000 clones, roughly 85% detected once. This specimen was peripheral blood, taken 28 days after the second dose of the MenACWY control vaccine. These TCRs come from an adult who received the MenACWY meningococcal vaccine as a control. Each CDR3 is given with its conserved first and last residue. D genes are given only for firm matches. Only part of the rows carry a size: once, few, many, or a class if the clone is expanded.

D	V	size	J	DNA	CDR3
TRBD1	TRBV6-5	.	TRBJ1-2	TGTGCCAGCAGTAGGGGGGACAGGGCCTATGGCTACACCTTC	CASSRGDRAYGYTF
.	TRBV5-1	.	TRBJ2-1	TGCGCCAGCAGCTTGGAACAGACTTCCAATGAGCAGTTCTTC	CASSLEQTSNEQFF
.	TRBV6-5	.	TRBJ1-5	TGTGCCAGCGGATGGACCGTGGATCAGCCCCAGCATTTT	CASGWTVDQPQHF
TRBD2	TRBV11-2	.	TRBJ2-7	TGTGCCAGCAGAACCGATAGCGGGAGTCAGTACGAGCAGTACTTC	CASRTDSGSQYEQYF
.	TRBV28	few	TRBJ1-4	TGTGCCAGCAGTTTCGACGGAAGCAATGAAAAACTGTTTTTT	CASSFDGSNEKLFF
.	TRBV5-5	.	TRBJ1-4	TGTGCCAGCAGCACCGGGACGGGTGGGGAAAAACTGTTTTTT	CASSTGTGGEKLFF
.	TRBV11-3	.	TRBJ1-2	TGTGCCAGCAGCTTAGAGGGCCGGCGAGCTAACTATGGCTACACCTTC	CASSLEGRRANYGYTF
TRBD2	TRBV11-2	.	TRBJ2-5	TGTGCCAGCAGCTTAGATTTGGGGACTAGAACCCACAAGGAGACCCAGTACTTC	CASSLDLGTRTHKETQYF
.	TRBV11-2	.	TRBJ1-4	TGTGCCAGCAGGGAGGGGGAGACTAATGAAAAACTGTTTTTT	CASREGETNEKLFF
.	TRBV19	.	TRBJ2-1	TGTGCCAGTAGTACTCCGAGGAATGAGCAGTTCTTC	CASSTPRNEQFF
TRBD1	TRBV6-5	.	TRBJ1-2	TGTGCCAGCAGCCGACAGGGGGCGCGGGGCTACACCTTC	CASSRQGARGYTF
.	TRBV6-5	.	TRBJ1-3	TGTGCCAGCAGTTACTCGGGAAACACCATATATTTT	CASSYSGNTIYF
.	TRBV27	.	TRBJ1-5	TGTGCCAGCGCACTACGGCCAGGGCGGGTCAATCAGCCCCAGCATTTT	CASALRPGRVNQPQHF
TRBD1	TRBV29-1	.	TRBJ2-2	TGCAGCGTTGCAGGACAGGTGAACACCGGGGAGCTGTTTTTT	CSVAGQVNTGELFF
TRBD1	TRBV7-9	.	TRBJ1-2	TGTGCCAGCAGCCTAGACGAACGACAGGGCAGCTACACCTTC	CASSLDERQGSYTF
.	TRBV28	once	TRBJ2-5	TGTGCCAGCAGTTTCCGGCAGACCCAGTACTTC	CASSFRQTQYF
.	TRBV28	.	TRBJ1-3	TGTGCCAGCAGTTTCTCCGGGACTCCCTCTGGAAACACCATATATTTT	CASSFSGTPSGNTIYF
.	TRBV7-2	.	TRBJ2-7	TGTGCCAGCAGCTCAAGGGCCTCCTACGAGCAGTACTTC	CASSSRASYEQYF
.	TRBV19	.	TRBJ2-6	TGTGCCAGTAGTATATCGGGGGCCAACGTCCTGACTTTC	CASSISGANVLTF
TRBD1	TRBV7-6	few	TRBJ1-1	TGTGCCAGCAGCTTAGAAAGGGACAGGTCGAACACTGAAGCTTTCTTT	CASSLERDRSNTEAFF
.	TRBV19	.	TRBJ1-2	TGTGCCAGTAGTATGCGGACGGACAGTTATGGCTACACCTTC	CASSMRTDSYGYTF
.	TRBV5-5	.	TRBJ1-3	TGTGCCAGCAGCCAGGAGAAGATCGGGTCTGGAAACACCATATATTTT	CASSQEKIGSGNTIYF
TRBD1	TRBV24-1	.	TRBJ1-1	TGTGCCACCAGTGACCTTAGAACAGGGGGAAACACTGAAGCTTTCTTT	CATSDLRTGGNTEAFF
.	TRBV18	.	TRBJ2-2	TGTGCCAGCTCACCGATAGGGACCACCGGGGAGCTGTTTTTT	CASSPIGTTGELFF
.	TRBV5-6	.	TRBJ2-5	TGTGCCAGCAGCTTGGGGCCCCGGGAAGAGACCCAGTACTTC	CASSLGPREETQYF
.	TRBV6-2/TRBV6-3	.	TRBJ1-4	TGTGCCAGCAGCGAGCCCCAGGGTGCAACTAATGAAAAACTGTTTTTT	CASSEPQGATNEKLFF
.	TRBV5-1	.	TRBJ2-1	TGCGCCAGCAGCTTGCTCCCTGGGGGCTACAATGAGCAGTTCTTC	CASSLLPGGYNEQFF
.	TRBV30	.	TRBJ2-5	TGTGCCTGGAGTATCGGGGGAGAGACCCAGTACTTC	CAWSIGGETQYF
.	TRBV7-9	.	TRBJ1-5	TGTGCCAGCAGCTCAGGGTTTGGGAGCCAGCCCCAGCATTTT	CASSSGFGSQPQHF
.	TRBV21-1	.	TRBJ1-5	TGTGCCAGCAGCAAAGCGGGGAACACCGCTAGGCAGCCCCAGCATTTT	CASSKAGNTARQPQHF
TRBD2	TRBV27	.	TRBJ2-3	TGTGCCAGCAGTTCACCTAGCGGAAGCACAGATACGCAGTATTTT	CASSSPSGSTDTQYF
TRBD2	TRBV3-1/TRBV3-2	once	TRBJ2-5	TGTGCCAGCAGGGTGGTGGGAGGGGAGACCCAGTACTTC	CASRVVGGETQYF
TRBD1	TRBV6-5	.	TRBJ2-1	TGTGCCAGCAGTTACTTGGGACAGGGTTTAAAGCAGTTCTTC	CASSYLGQGLKQFF
.	TRBV25-1	.	TRBJ1-4	TGTGCCAGCGCGCCGGCCGGCAGCTTTTTTGAAAAACTGTTTTTT	CASAPAGSFFEKLFF
.	TRBV6-6	.	TRBJ1-1	TGTGCCAGCAGCCGCGAAAGCGCTTTCTTT	CASSRESAFF
.	TRBV14	.	TRBJ2-1	TGTGCCAGCAGCCTAAGGGGTAGGTCAGGCTACAATGAGCAGTTCTTC	CASSLRGRSGYNEQFF
TRBD1	TRBV6-2/TRBV6-3	few	TRBJ1-1	TGTGCCAGCAGTTTCCAGACAGGGATAGCTTTCTTT	CASSFQTGIAFF
.	TRBV15	few	TRBJ1-2	TGTGCCACCAGCAACGGCCGTGGGGGAAACTATGGCTACACCTTC	CATSNGRGGNYGYTF
.	TRBV2	few	TRBJ2-5	TGTGCCAGCACGGGCAGACACCAAGAGACCCAGTACTTC	CASTGRHQETQYF
.	TRBV5-1	.	TRBJ2-7	TGCGCCAGCAGCTTAGGGGGGTTAAGATACGAGCAGTACTTC	CASSLGGLRYEQYF